Following are 28 T cell receptor beta chains from one sample sequenced in a study of T cells in Graves' hyperthyroidism and ophthalmopathy. Amplification targeted TCR beta CDR3 regions from RNA transcripts. First-round RT-PCR with HTBI primers amplified the TCR CDR3 region. TCRdb reprocessed the multiplex PCR reads with MiXCR, giving one entry per CDR3 protein. The sample carries approximately 530,000 distinct CDR3 sequences, roughly 17% recorded once. The sample was blood. The receptors come from a woman between 18 and 30 years old with Graves' hyperthyroidism.

V and J are TRBV5-1 and TRBJ2-2; perhaps TRBD2 as D (6 bases). Germline V gene lookup returns CDR1 SGHRS and CDR2 YFSETQ. CDR3 size: 15 residues. The germline V and J ends were trimmed by 4 bases and 3 bases, with 13 bases remaining between them. CDR3 protein: CASSQTTSDTGELFF. In DNA form, the CDR3 reads TGCGCCAGCAGCCAGACGACTAGTGACACCGGGGAGCTGTTTTTT.

This chain joins TRBV28 and TRBJ2-7; 13 nucleotides match TRBD2. CDR3 size: 15 residues. The ends lost 6 bases at V and 1 base at J; junction bases unmatched: 3. CDR1 and CDR2 from the germline V gene are MDHEN and SYDVKM. The DNA of the CDR3 is TGTGCCAGCAGAGGACTAGCGGGAGTGTCCTACGAGCAGTACTTC. This translates into CASRGLAGVSYEQYF.

This clonotype was picked up a small number of times. The V gene is TRBV7-6, the J gene TRBJ2-2; 9 nucleotides match TRBD2. Germline V gives CDR1 SGHVS, CDR2 FNYEAQ. The CDR3 loop spans 14 amino acids. V was clipped by 2 bases and J by 6 bases; unmatched bases: 1. As DNA, the CDR3 is TGTGCCAGCAGCTTAAGGACTAGCGCCGGGGAGCTGTTTTTT. As protein: CASSLRTSAGELFF.

Ten or more counts support this clonotype. The chain combines TRBV6-2 or TRBV6-3 with TRBJ1-1; 8 bases align to TRBD1. The CDR3 consists of 14 residues. CDR1 and CDR2 (germline): MNHEY, SVGEGT. With V trimmed by 6 bases and J by 4 bases, 7 bases remained unmatched. The CDR3 DNA sequence: TGTGCCAGCAGATCCCAGGGGGCGGCCACTGAAGCTTTCTTT. Translating it yields CASRSQGAATEAFF.

The chain employs TRBV3-1 and TRBJ2-7; 12 nucleotides align to TRBD2. The V and J ends lost 4 bases and 5 bases, in that order; junction bases with no gene match: 6. Germline-derived CDR1 and CDR2 are LGHDT and YNNKEL (reference sequence). This CDR3 spans 15 amino acids. CDR3 residues: CASSPTSGRLNEQYF. Here the CDR3 DNA reads TGTGCCAGCAGCCCGACTAGCGGGAGATTGAACGAGCAGTACTTC.

This clonotype was found many times. The V and J genes are TRBV5-5 and TRBJ2-5; D may be TRBD1 or TRBD2 (5 bases each). The CDR3 is made up of 13 amino acids. Germline-derived CDR1 and CDR2 are SGHKS and YYEKEE (reference sequence). The ends were cut back, 4 bases at V and 4 bases at J, with 11 bases in the middle. The CDR3 reads CASSTGGGETQYF. The CDR3 nucleotides read TGTGCCAGCAGCACTGGGGGTGGAGAGACCCAGTACTTC.

This clonotype was recorded a few times. The chain carries TRBV9 and TRBJ2-2; 10 bases are a match to TRBD2. The CDR3 totals 15 residues. Germline V lookup: CDR1 SGDLS, CDR2 YYNGEE. The V segment lost 4 bases and the J segment 3 bases; nucleotides outside the gene matches: 3. CDR3 in DNA: TGTGCCAGCAGCCCTAGCGGGGGCGACACCGGGGAGCTGTTTTTT. Translated, it gives CASSPSGGDTGELFF.

Ten or more counts support this clonotype. This chain connects TRBV12-3 or TRBV12-4 to TRBJ1-1, with unresolved D. V was pared by 6 bases and J by 2 bases, with 10 bases between. This CDR3 is built from 13 residues. The CDR3 spells CASRVGANTEAFF. The CDR3 nucleotides are TGTGCCAGCAGGGTAGGAGCAAACACTGAAGCTTTCTTT.

The genes are TRBV9 and TRBJ2-1; 10 bases are shared with TRBD2. Germline trimming cut 2 bases from V and 9 bases from J; bases unmatched to any gene: 5. This CDR3 region has 14 residues. Germline V gene lookup returns CDR1 SGDLS and CDR2 YYNGEE. The CDR3 coding sequence is TGTGCCAGCAGCGTCATGAGCGGGAGGGGTGAGCAGTTCTTC. This encodes CASSVMSGRGEQFF. The variable domain in full, completed from reference TRBV9 and TRBJ2-1, reads DSGVTQTPKHLITATGQRVTLRCSPRSGDLSVYWYQQSLDQGLQFLIQYYNGEERAKGNILERFSAQQFPDLHSELNLSSLELGDSALYFCASSVMSGRGEQFFGPGTRLTVL.

This clonotype was detected only a few times. This chain links TRBV6-5 with TRBJ2-7, with a possible D match to TRBD1 (5 bases). Germline values: CDR1 MNHEY, CDR2 SVGAGI. V lost 2 bases to trimming and J lost 3 bases, with 11 bases between them. The CDR3 sequence is 14 residues long. This CDR3 reads CASSYRGGDYEQYF. The CDR3 DNA sequence: TGTGCCAGCAGTTACAGGGGTGGGGACTACGAGCAGTACTTC.

Many counts were recorded for this clonotype. The chain has TRBV10-1 and TRBJ2-5; 10 nucleotides agree with TRBD2. The trim removed 0 bases at V and 4 bases at J, leaving 11 bases unmatched. The germline V gene encodes CDR1 WNHNN and CDR2 SYGVQD (reference sequence). The length of the CDR3 is 18 residues. For the CDR3, the DNA is TGCGCCAGCAGTGAGTCGAGAAACGAGCGGGGGGGACGAGAGACCCAGTACTTC. Amino acid sequence: CASSESRNERGGRETQYF.

This clonotype was seen at least ten times. The V and J genes are TRBV3-1 and TRBJ2-2; the D call may be TRBD1 or TRBD2 (5 bases each). The length of the CDR3 is 15 residues. V lost 2 bases, J lost 2 bases, and 9 bases lay in between. CDR1 and CDR2 (germline): LGHDT, YNNKEL (reference sequence). The CDR3 spells CASSQRGANTGELFF. The CDR3 region has the DNA TGTGCCAGCAGCCAAAGAGGGGCCAACACCGGGGAGCTGTTTTTT.

Ten or more counts support this clonotype. The V and J genes are TRBV12-3 or TRBV12-4 and TRBJ2-3; 10 nucleotides match TRBD1. V lost 7 bases and J lost 8; bases outside the gene matches: 3. The length of the CDR3 is 12 residues. CDR3 sequence (DNA): TGTGCCAGCAAGACAGGGGGCGGTACGCAGTATTTT. As protein: CASKTGGGTQYF.

The sample holds many counts of this clonotype. This sequence joins TRBV7-2 and TRBJ2-1; perhaps TRBD2 as D (5 bases). Germline CDR1 reads SGHTA; CDR2 reads FQGNSA. Trimming left V 4 bases short and J 3 bases short, with 10 bases between. This CDR3 has 14 amino acids. DNA of the CDR3: TGTGCCAGCAGCTCGGCCGGGAACTACAATGAGCAGTTCTTC. Its protein product is CASSSAGNYNEQFF.

This sequence joins TRBV9 and TRBJ2-1, with D tentatively TRBD2 (6 bases). The CDR3 covers 16 residues. Germline-derived CDR1 and CDR2 are SGDLS and YYNGEE. The V and J ends lost 0 bases and 2 bases respectively, with 12 bases between them. The CDR3 DNA sequence: TGTGCCAGCAGCGTAGTGAGGCTAGCGCCCTACAATGAGCAGTTCTTC. Residues: CASSVVRLAPYNEQFF.

V is TRBV6-2 or TRBV6-3 and J is TRBJ2-2; a possible D gene is TRBD2 (5 bases). The CDR3 consists of 15 residues. V lost 3 bases to trimming and J lost 9 bases, with 17 bases between them. Germline lookup yields CDR1 MNHEY and CDR2 SVGEGT. CDR3 nucleotides: TGTGCCAGCAGTTATGTGACTACCGGGGTCCGGGAGCTGTTTTTT. Protein product: CASSYVTTGVRELFF.

The sample holds many counts of this clonotype. The rearrangement joins TRBV15 to TRBJ2-7; TRBD2 agrees at 12 bases. The germline gives CDR1 LNHNV, CDR2 YYDKDF (reference sequence). The CDR3 length is 17 residues. V lost 2 bases, J lost 2 bases, and 7 bases stayed unmatched. The CDR3 coding sequence is TGTGCCACCAGCAGAAGGACTAGCGGGACTACTACCTACGAGCAGTACTTC. It specifies CATSRRTSGTTTYEQYF.

At least ten counts were recorded for this clonotype. This chain links TRBV7-2 with TRBJ2-3, with TRBD1 matching over 10 bases. Germline assignment: CDR1 SGHTA and CDR2 FQGNSA. This CDR3 spans 18 amino acids. Germline trimming cut 2 bases from V and 1 base from J; bases unmatched to any gene: 9. The CDR3 spells CASSLYLGTGARTDTQYF. The CDR3, as DNA: TGTGCCAGCAGCTTATATCTAGGGACAGGGGCCCGCACAGATACGCAGTATTTT. Full variable domain (remainder filled in from reference TRBV7-2 and TRBJ2-3): GAGVSQSPSNKVTEKGKDVELRCDPISGHTALYWYRQSLGQGLEFLIYFQGNSAPDKSGLPSDRFSAERTGGSVSTLTIQRTQQEDSAVYLCASSLYLGTGARTDTQYFGPGTRLTVL.

This sequence joins TRBV27 and TRBJ2-7, with 9 bases matching TRBD1. CDR3 size: 13 residues. The V and J ends lost 10 bases and 5 bases, in that order; junction bases with no gene match: 9. Per germline, CDR1 MNHEY and CDR2 SMNVEV (reference sequence). In DNA form, the CDR3 reads TGTGCCACCTCCGGGACAGGGAGCGACGAGCAGTACTTC. It is translated as CATSGTGSDEQYF.

The rearrangement links TRBV24-1 to TRBJ2-3; D is unresolved. This CDR3 has 13 residues. Trimming cost V 2 bases and J 4 bases, with 6 bases left between them. Germline V gene sequence: CDR1 KGHDR, CDR2 SFDVKD. The CDR3 DNA follows: TGTGCCACCAGTGATTCGAGGCCAGATACGCAGTATTTT. This codes for CATSDSRPDTQYF.

The rearrangement joins TRBV15 to TRBJ2-7; D not certain. The V gene lost 2 bases and the J gene lost 3 bases, with 11 bases spanning the gap. This CDR3 region has 14 residues. Per the germline V gene, CDR1 is LNHNV and CDR2 is YYDKDF (reference sequence). CDR3 bases: TGTGCCACCAGCAGAACTCGGACGTACTACGAGCAGTACTTC. Translation: CATSRTRTYYEQYF.

Only a few counts were recorded for this clonotype. This chain joins TRBV5-1 and TRBJ1-1; no clear D. The CDR3 has 14 amino acids. Trimming stripped 2 bases from V and 1 base from J, with 9 bases between. The germline V gene encodes CDR1 SGHRS and CDR2 YFSETQ. This chain's CDR3 is CASSLRRRNTEAFF. CDR3 DNA sequence: TGCGCCAGCAGCTTACGACGCCGGAACACTGAAGCTTTCTTT.

This clonotype was counted only a few times. The chain has TRBV9 and TRBJ1-2, with unresolved D. Between the trimmed V and J ends, which lost 0 bases and 4 bases, there was a span of 13 bases. CDR3 length: 15 amino acids. Germline V lookup: CDR1 SGDLS, CDR2 YYNGEE. The CDR3 nucleotides are TGTGCCAGCAGCGTAGCGGCCATGGGTGTCTATGGCTACACCTTC. Translation: CASSVAAMGVYGYTF.

The chain recombines TRBV12-3 or TRBV12-4 with TRBJ2-5; possibly TRBD2 for D (7 bases). The germline V and J ends were trimmed by 7 bases and 10 bases, with 16 bases remaining between them. This CDR3 comprises 12 residues. The DNA of the CDR3 is TGTGCCAGCAACCGGGGGCGGGAGTACCAGTACTTC. It yields the protein CASNRGREYQYF.

This clonotype was picked up many times. The genes are TRBV5-1 and TRBJ2-3; 10 bases match TRBD2. The V gene's germline CDR1 is SGHRS and CDR2 YFSETQ. Trimming removed 0 bases from V and 6 bases from J; junction bases left unmatched: 7. The CDR3 is 16 amino acids. DNA for the CDR3: TGCGCCAGCAGCTTGGGAGGAACTAGCGGGACGGATACGCAGTATTTT. This translates into CASSLGGTSGTDTQYF.

The chain combines TRBV18 with TRBJ2-1; D is uncertain. The CDR3 contains 18 residues. The germline CDR1 and CDR2 sequences are KGHSH and LQKENI. V lost 6 bases, J lost 0 bases, and 21 bases lay in between. CDR3 in amino acids: CASSRSQVSSYSYNEQFF. As DNA, the CDR3 is TGTGCCAGCTCCAGATCCCAGGTCAGCTCCTACTCCTACAATGAGCAGTTCTTC.

This clonotype came up a few times. J is TRBJ2-3 and V is TRBV4-3; either TRBD1 or TRBD2 may supply D (6 bases each). Trimming removed 2 bases from V and 1 base from J, with 16 bases in between. Germline CDR1 is LGHNA and CDR2 is YSLEER. This CDR3 contains 17 residues. The CDR3 nucleotides read TGCGCCAGCAGCCAATTCGTGAGGGGGGAAGGCACAGATACGCAGTATTTT. This translates into CASSQFVRGEGTDTQYF.

This clonotype was counted a few times. This sequence joins TRBV7-3 and TRBJ2-4; 10 positions agree with TRBD1. CDR1 is SGHTA and CDR2 is FQGTGA in the germline V gene. Trimming removed 0 bases from V and 9 bases from J; junction bases left unmatched: 5. The CDR3 contains 15 residues. This CDR3 reads CASSLTGTGEGIQYF. The CDR3 DNA reads TGTGCCAGCAGCTTAACGGGGACAGGGGAGGGCATTCAGTACTTC.